This T cell receptor beta chain was identified during a study of cytomegalovirus exposure and HLA in healthy donors (dated by TCRdb to 2017 to 2019). Some background on the complete study: An earlier analysis of roughly 610 of the donors reported under 300 Gb of sequence data and 117 million unique TCR beta sequences obtained from roughly 170 million T cells. A later genetic analysis used genome-wide SNP genotypes for about 60% of the roughly 700 donors, treating that subset as a discovery cohort. The study was designed to test whether signatures of past pathogen exposure could be identified by cataloging public T cell receptors. Typing coverage varied by locus: roughly 629-630 donors for A, B, C, DRB1 and DQB1; roughly 510 for DQA1; nearly 610 for DPA1; approximately 470 for DPB1. Donor age, sex, ethnicity and CMV serostatus were compiled together with the repertoire data. All discovery cohort repertoires had been generated on a single sequencing platform. A separate validation cohort of 90 to 150 different subjects was used in addition to the roughly 720-subject first cohort. An earlier analysis of 500 to 750 of the donors applied high-throughput TCR beta sequencing to assess whether each TCR beta V gene segment acted as functional or pseudogenic. A later analysis re-analyzed previously published TCR beta repertoires from about 600 donors and added high-resolution HLA genotyping to study TCR occurrence patterns. The later analysis used no new phenotypic data to find candidate immune exposures, relying instead on TCR beta sequences and their occurrence across donors. The study used immunosequencing to profile the T cell repertoires of under 700 subjects and linked those repertoires to cytomegalovirus serostatus. Among some 400 genotyped donors of the cohort, an average of about 240,000 unique TCR beta nucleotide sequences were sequenced per donor, about a sixth of them non-productive. About 320 gigabases of sequencing data and approximately 85 million unique TCR sequences were included in an early release covering 550 to 800 HLA-typed donors. Both class I and class II loci were covered by HLA typing, at four-digit resolution. The genetic ancestry cluster associated with self-reported Caucasian donors included around four fifths of the 350 to 500 genotyped donors. A handful of DR-DQ haplotypes were handled as single units for association and clustering because linkage in the cohort was strong. The study combined high-throughput TCR immunosequencing, statistical association of individual TCRs with disease status, and machine learning to predict cytomegalovirus infection status.

In total, 666 healthy bone marrow donors made up the cohort. All cohort members were sampled while nominally healthy, although unrecorded immune exposures were likely present. The donor tested CMV seropositive, placing the donor among the approximately 290 seropositive members of the cohort. A peripheral blood sample was collected from each donor, and TCR beta sequencing was performed on peripheral blood mononuclear cells. Genomic DNA extraction from the blood cell samples was performed with the Qiagen DNeasy Blood Extraction Kit. The study at large found these results: At a false discovery rate of 0.05, a later analysis linked under 20,000 TCR beta sequences to specific HLA alleles. V-gene and J-gene trimming of TCR beta chains was associated with a missense DCLRE1C variant in a later genetic analysis, and the association was replicated in an independent cohort. Most TCR sequences were observed very rarely across donors, whereas some public TCRs were present in many individuals. The presence/absence analyses assumed that sequencing depth was roughly uniform across donors, and that assumption may not be true. A later analysis reported that several top co-occurrence clusters appeared linked to parvovirus B19, influenza, CMV and Epstein-Barr virus. In vitro tests confirmed that a few of the cytomegalovirus-associated TCR beta chains recognize cytomegalovirus antigens. A cluster of highly shared sequence variants was judged likely to represent a technical artifact of the sequencing pipeline. According to the authors, the approach could potentially be generalized to other disease states and immunological phenotypes. Some IMGT-functional V segments, including TRBV6-2 and TRBV6-3, could not be told apart with the 87-base-pair reads, so those segments were excluded. For the cohort, immune exposure information was limited to CMV serostatus. According to a later analysis, TCR association rates differed among HLA loci, with DRB1 alleles showing the most associated TCRs and HLA-C alleles showing the fewest. In a later analysis, HLA-associated TCR beta chains showed more clonal expansion and lower generation probabilities than non-associated chains that were equally common. The study gave a list of under 200 TCR beta chains associated with cytomegalovirus. The cohort was sequenced for TCR beta chains only, and without alpha or paired-chain data the features that could be detected were limited. A further reported finding was that TCR beta sequences accurately predicted the HLA-A and HLA-B alleles for most subjects in the first cohort. Assigning TCR associations to individual alleles was difficult when HLA alleles, especially DR and DQ, strongly co-occurred. In an earlier analysis of more than 500 of the donors, most TCR beta V segments appeared in productive rearrangements about 87% or about 30% of the time, broadly matching IMGT annotations. Because counts were too low, seventeen rarely observed V segments, including chromosome 9 orphons, were excluded from the earlier analysis of around 640 of the donors. In a later genetic analysis, fewer N-insertions in productive TCRs were reported among donors in an Asian-associated ancestry cluster than the approximately 630-donor mean. Because HLA typing was unavailable for some donors at each locus, only the typed subset was used in association tests. According to a later analysis, most CMV-associated TCR beta chains appeared to be HLA-restricted, and the HLA associations seemed to be driven largely by CMV exposure. Cytomegalovirus status was reported to be diagnosed by the classifier with high specificity and sensitivity in both the original and validation cohorts. Linkage disequilibrium might explain the correlated functional status among segregating V segments, but an unknown experimental factor could not be excluded.

Receptors were amplified or captured by the immunoSEQ multiplex PCR assay. A mixture of 60 forward primers for TCR Vbeta segments and 13 reverse primers for TCR Jbeta segments was used in the multiplex PCR. A multiplex PCR assay on genomic DNA amplified the CDR3 region of rearranged TCR beta genes. The amplified TCR beta libraries were sequenced on the Illumina HiSeq System as 87-base-pair reads. As for how the authors treated the data: A later analysis counted approximately 84 million unique TCR beta chains across the 666 repertoires, and roughly 9.9 million of these chains were shared by at least two donors. A nearest-neighbor algorithm error-corrected the raw reads and collapsed the reads into unique sequences, merging closely related sequences to remove PCR and sequencing errors. To assign V, D and J gene segments, CDR3 sequences were aligned to IMGT reference sequences. Each retained sequence needed at least a six-nucleotide match to both a V gene segment and a J gene segment. A rearrangement was called productive if the CDR3 had no stop codons and remained in frame with V and J, and every other rearrangement was called non-productive. CDR3 was defined according to IMGT convention as the region running from the second conserved V-encoded cysteine to the conserved J-encoded phenylalanine. In an earlier analysis of roughly 610 of the donors, sequences lacking an unambiguous match to a single V gene segment were excluded. In an earlier analysis of roughly 500 of the donors, V segments were called functional above 56.7% productive rearrangements and were called segregating when the between-donor standard deviation exceeded 5%. A statistical classification framework was built for diagnosing cytomegalovirus status from the catalog of TCR beta chain sequences. In a later analysis, TCR nucleotide sequences were compared against IMGT/GENE-DB human TR gene sequences so that V and J genes could be assigned. A later analysis assigned CDR3 sequences and most-parsimonious VDJ recombination scenarios with the TCRdist pipeline. In a later analysis, every TCR beta chain was defined by the combination of its CDR3 amino acid sequence and its V-gene family, and reads without a unique V-gene family were dropped. A later analysis removed 550 to 700 highly shared, low-generation-probability nucleotide sequences to deal with suspected cross-contamination and a sequencing artifact. In a later analysis, a clonal expansion index for each public chain was calculated from normalized within-repertoire ranks of inferred template counts. In a later analysis, generation probabilities were computed using a VDJ recombination model fitted to out-of-frame rearrangements, and the results were checked against IGoR. A later analysis scored TCR-TCR, TCR-HLA and TCR-CMV co-occurrence with hypergeometric tests, applying a repertoire-size bias correction to TCR pairs. False discovery rates were estimated in a later analysis by permuting HLA or CMV assignments 20 times. In a later analysis, co-occurring TCRs were grouped using DBSCAN, with TCRdist sequence similarity added in when clustering inside HLA-allele-positive subsets. Repertoires with fewer than 30,000 or more than 120,000 public chains, plus five repertoires with anomalous nucleotide sharing, were excluded from co-occurrence clustering. Here the immuneACCESS table is served through TCRdb, limited to in-frame sequences with V and J called. Missing clones are a known gap in these copies; in checked studies unresolved V genes cover under half, and the rest lacks a known reason. V and J calls and clone size are given by that table; D and trimming were obtained from the DNA. The sample includes 160,000 or so clones, with around 80% observed a single time. 8.5% of the sample rests with the top ten.

Note on this clone: This receptor's antigen is unknown. No much larger clone exists at a distance of one base, and base qualities are not known.

Measured from the cysteine to the phenylalanine, the CDR3 is 16 residues long. Kept here is only the CDR3 DNA, which spans 48 bases and is read in frame from base 1. A distance of 19 bases separates the germline ends of V and J, which lose 0 bases and 5 bases respectively. As encoded in the germline V gene (reference sequence), CDR1 is GTSNPN while CDR2 is SVGIG. The sample taken for sequencing was PBMCs. Rearrangement joined TRBV30 to TRBJ1-1; confidence is insufficient to name the D gene. The TCR was taken from a male donor in good health and CMV-seropositive. The DNA is TGTGCCTGGAGTGTACGAACGGGATATTTCGGGACTGAAGCTTTCTTT. Translated, this gives CAWSVRTGYFGTEAFF.